These 15 T cell receptor beta chains were sequenced from one sample in a study of cytomegalovirus exposure and HLA in healthy donors. Amplification used 60 Vbeta primers and 13 Jbeta primers. Assay: immunoSEQ multiplex PCR; the TCRdb copy retains only in-frame clones and omits some. This table lists around 27,000 clones. Sequencing input: PBMCs. The receptors here all came from a young man in good health and CMV-seronegative.

The CDR3 nucleotides are TGTGCCAGCTCCTTGGGACAGCCGAACACTGAAGCTTTCTTT. Translation: CASSLGQPNTEAFF. The J gene is TRBJ1-1, the V gene TRBV25-1, with TRBD1 identical over 7 bases. Losses at the gene ends were 8 bases for V and 1 base for J; bases not matched to a gene: 7. CDR1 is MGHDK and CDR2 is SYGVNS in the germline V gene. This CDR3 region has 14 residues.

The rearrangement joins TRBV5-6 to TRBJ1-5, with D unclear. The germline V and J ends were trimmed by 4 bases and 5 bases, with 13 bases remaining between them. Germline assignment: CDR1 SGHDT and CDR2 YYEEEE. This CDR3 has 14 amino acids. CDR3 residues: CASSLGAFHQPQHF. In DNA, the CDR3 is TGTGCCAGCAGCCTCGGAGCCTTTCATCAGCCCCAGCATTTT.

The V and J genes are TRBV11-2 and TRBJ1-3, with D possibly matching TRBD1 (6 bases). Per germline, CDR1 SGHAT and CDR2 FQNNGV. The V end was cut by 6 bases, the J end by 3 bases, with 15 bases between. This CDR3 comprises 15 residues. The CDR3 DNA follows: TGTGCCAGCAGTATGGCGACAGGAATTGGAAACACCATATATTTT. It specifies CASSMATGIGNTIYF.

The chain recombines TRBV5-1 with TRBJ2-2; 7 bases line up with TRBD1. This CDR3 contains 15 residues. Germline values: CDR1 SGHRS, CDR2 YFSETQ. J lost 4 bases, V lost 3 bases, and 6 bases had no gene match. The CDR3 nucleotides are TGCGCCAGCAGCTGGGGGTCAGGGGGCACCGGGGAGCTGTTTTTT. It encodes CASSWGSGGTGELFF. Together with reference TRBV5-1 and TRBJ2-2, the CDR3 gives the full variable domain: KAGVTQTPRYLIKTRGQQVTLSCSPISGHRSVSWYQQTPGQGLQFLFEYFSETQRNKGNFPGRFSGRQFSNSRSEMNVSTLELGDSALYLCASSWGSGGTGELFFGEGSRLTVL.

The rearrangement links TRBV7-6 to TRBJ2-1; 9 positions match TRBD1. Germline CDR1 reads SGHVS; CDR2 reads FNYEAQ. The J segment lost 5 bases and the V segment lost 5 bases, leaving 4 bases of the junction unmatched. The CDR3 has 14 residues. This chain's CDR3 is CASSDRQGDNEQFF. The CDR3 region has the DNA TGTGCCAGCAGCGACCGACAGGGGGACAATGAGCAGTTCTTC.

The chain employs TRBV5-6 and TRBJ1-3; D not resolved. CDR1 and CDR2 from the germline V gene are SGHDT and YYEEEE. The CDR3 is made up of 15 amino acids. Trimming pared 3 bases from V and 0 bases from J, leaving 10 bases between. The CDR3 bases are TGTGCCAGCAGCTGGGGAGAAATCTCTGGAAACACCATATATTTT. Its translation is CASSWGEISGNTIYF.

The chain carries TRBV6-5 and TRBJ2-7; possibly TRBD1 for D (5 bases). Trimming left V 5 bases short and J 6 bases short, with 11 bases between. This CDR3 has 12 amino acids. Germline CDR1 reads MNHEY; CDR2 reads SVGAGI. The CDR3 DNA follows: TGTGCCAGCAGTCCCCTCCAGGGCGAGCAGTACTTC. This sequence encodes CASSPLQGEQYF.

The chain has TRBV25-1 and TRBJ1-6; 7 nucleotides match TRBD1. This CDR3 is built from 15 residues. The trim removed 6 bases at V and 6 bases at J, leaving 8 bases unmatched. Germline V gives CDR1 MGHDK, CDR2 SYGVNS. CDR3 protein: CASRSPGQINSPLHF. The CDR3 coding sequence is TGTGCCAGCAGGAGCCCGGGACAGATTAATTCACCCCTCCACTTT. The full variable domain, with the rest looked up from reference TRBV25-1 and TRBJ1-6, is EADIYQTPRYLVIGTGKKITLECSQTMGHDKMYWYQQDPGMELHLIHYSYGVNSTEKGDLSSESTVSRIRTEHFPLTLESARPSHTSQYLCASRSPGQINSPLHFGNGTRLTVT.

The chain carries TRBV7-2 and TRBJ1-1; 8 bases agree with TRBD1. This CDR3 has 15 amino acids. Germline trimming cut 4 bases from V and 1 base from J; bases unmatched to any gene: 5. Germline CDR1 reads SGHTA; CDR2 reads FQGNSA. CDR3 bases: TGTGCCAGCAGCTCGCGACAGGGGCCGAACACTGAAGCTTTCTTT. Amino acids: CASSSRQGPNTEAFF.

The chain joins TRBV29-1 to TRBJ1-2, with 9 bases aligning to TRBD1. The CDR3 spans 17 residues. The V gene end was trimmed by 4 bases and the J gene end by 1 base; junction bases not matched to a gene: 13. Germline CDR1 and CDR2: SQVTM and ANQGSEA. The CDR3 protein is CSVGGGTGLSFNYGYTF. In nucleotides, the CDR3 is TGCAGCGTTGGGGGGGGGACAGGGCTCTCCTTTAACTATGGCTACACCTTC.

The CDR3 protein is CASSLELPPNTGELFF. Here the CDR3 DNA reads TGTGCCAGCAGCTTGGAGCTACCCCCGAACACCGGGGAGCTGTTTTTT. This chain links TRBV5-4 with TRBJ2-2; D remains unclear. CDR1 is SGHNT, CDR2 YYREEE, per germline (reference sequence). V lost 0 bases and J lost 0, with 9 bases in between. CDR3 size: 16 residues.

This sequence joins TRBV5-8 and TRBJ1-2, with 8 bases lining up with TRBD1. This CDR3 spans 16 amino acids. From germline, CDR1 is SGHTS and CDR2 YDEGEE. V trimming: 5 bases; J trimming: 7 bases; junction bases outside the gene matches: 16. The DNA of the CDR3 is TGTGCCAGCAGACAGGGACAGGTCGAAGGCTTCGGTGGCTACACCTTC. It translates to CASRQGQVEGFGGYTF.

The chain uses TRBV5-6 and TRBJ2-7; 7 bases are shared with TRBD1. This CDR3 has 13 residues. Unmatched junction bases numbered 4, after V lost 5 bases and J lost 2 bases. Per the germline V gene, CDR1 is SGHDT and CDR2 is YYEEEE. This CDR3 is CASRVTGTYEQYF. CDR3 DNA sequence: TGTGCCAGCAGAGTGACAGGGACCTACGAGCAGTACTTC. The full variable domain, with the rest looked up from reference TRBV5-6 and TRBJ2-7, is DAGVTQSPTHLIKTRGQQVTLRCSPKSGHDTVSWYQQALGQGPQFIFQYYEEEERQRGNFPDRFSGHQFPNYSSELNVNALLLGDSALYLCASRVTGTYEQYFGPGTRLTVT.

The rearrangement joins TRBV5-1 to TRBJ2-1; D remains ambiguous. CDR3 size: 11 residues. Trimming took off 4 bases at V and 3 bases at J, with 2 bases between the two ends. The germline V gene encodes CDR1 SGHRS and CDR2 YFSETQ. The CDR3: CASSLYNEQFF. As DNA, the CDR3 is TGCGCCAGCAGCCTCTACAATGAGCAGTTCTTC.

The rearrangement joins TRBV5-1 to TRBJ1-2, with 7 bases lining up with TRBD1. Germline assignment: CDR1 SGHRS and CDR2 YFSETQ. The CDR3 totals 16 residues. V was clipped by 2 bases and J by 2 bases; unmatched bases: 9. The CDR3 reads CASSLTGAPANYGYTF. Here the CDR3 DNA reads TGCGCCAGCAGCTTAACAGGGGCCCCAGCCAACTATGGCTACACCTTC. The full variable domain, in which reference TRBV5-1 and TRBJ1-2 provide the parts outside the CDR3, is KAGVTQTPRYLIKTRGQQVTLSCSPISGHRSVSWYQQTPGQGLQFLFEYFSETQRNKGNFPGRFSGRQFSNSRSEMNVSTLELGDSALYLCASSLTGAPANYGYTFGSGTRLTVV.